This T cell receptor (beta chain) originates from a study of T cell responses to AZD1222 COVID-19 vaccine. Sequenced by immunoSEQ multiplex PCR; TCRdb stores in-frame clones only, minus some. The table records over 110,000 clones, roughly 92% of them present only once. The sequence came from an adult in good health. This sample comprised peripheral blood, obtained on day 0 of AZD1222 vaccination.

The CDR3 reads CASSWGTISNEQFF. In nucleotides, the CDR3 is TGCGCCAGCAGCTGGGGGACTATAAGCAATGAGCAGTTCTTC. The V call is TRBV5-1, the J call TRBJ2-1; 7 bases line up with TRBD2. The V and J ends lost 3 bases and 6 bases, in that order; junction bases with no gene match: 6. The germline gives CDR1 SGHRS, CDR2 YFSETQ. CDR3 size: 14 residues.